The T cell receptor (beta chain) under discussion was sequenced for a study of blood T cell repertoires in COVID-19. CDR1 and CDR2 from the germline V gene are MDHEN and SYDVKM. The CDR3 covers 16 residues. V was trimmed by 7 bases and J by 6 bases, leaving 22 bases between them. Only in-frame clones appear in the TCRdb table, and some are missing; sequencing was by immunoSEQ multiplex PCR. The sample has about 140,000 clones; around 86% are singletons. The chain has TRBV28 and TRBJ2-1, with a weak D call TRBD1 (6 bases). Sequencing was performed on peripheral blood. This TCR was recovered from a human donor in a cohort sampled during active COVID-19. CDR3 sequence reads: CASTPGGRVKGNEQFF. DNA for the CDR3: TGTGCCAGCACTCCTGGGGGCAGGGTTAAGGGCAATGAGCAGTTCTTC.